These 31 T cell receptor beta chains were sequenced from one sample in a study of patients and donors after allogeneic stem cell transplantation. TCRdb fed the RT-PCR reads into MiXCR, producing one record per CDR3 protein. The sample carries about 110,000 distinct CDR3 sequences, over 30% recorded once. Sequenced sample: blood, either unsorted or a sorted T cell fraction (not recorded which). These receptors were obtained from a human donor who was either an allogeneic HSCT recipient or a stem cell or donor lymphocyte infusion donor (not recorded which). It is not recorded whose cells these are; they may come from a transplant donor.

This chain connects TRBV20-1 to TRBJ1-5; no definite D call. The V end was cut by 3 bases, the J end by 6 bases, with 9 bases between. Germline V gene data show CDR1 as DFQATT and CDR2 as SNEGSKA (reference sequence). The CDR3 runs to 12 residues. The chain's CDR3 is CSASVGIQPQHF. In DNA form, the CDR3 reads TGCAGTGCTAGCGTCGGGATTCAGCCCCAGCATTTT.

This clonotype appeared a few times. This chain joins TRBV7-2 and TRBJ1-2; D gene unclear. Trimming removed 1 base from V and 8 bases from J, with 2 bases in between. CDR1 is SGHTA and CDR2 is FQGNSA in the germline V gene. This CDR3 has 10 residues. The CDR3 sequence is CASSLEGYTF. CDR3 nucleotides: TGTGCCAGCAGCTTAGAAGGCTACACCTTC.

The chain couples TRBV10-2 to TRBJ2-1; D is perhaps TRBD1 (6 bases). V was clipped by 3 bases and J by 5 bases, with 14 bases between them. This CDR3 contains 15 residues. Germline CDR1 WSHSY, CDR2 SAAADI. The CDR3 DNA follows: TGCGCCAGCAGTGAAGGGGGTTACCCTAACAATGAGCAGTTCTTC. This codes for CASSEGGYPNNEQFF.

CDR3 sequence (DNA): TGCGCCAGCAGCCAAGAAGGGCGTGCTGGAAACACCATATATTTT. Its protein product is CASSQEGRAGNTIYF. The V and J genes are TRBV4-3 and TRBJ1-3; D is unresolved. Germline V gene data show CDR1 as LGHNA and CDR2 as YSLEER. The CDR3 is 15 residues long. The V gene lost 0 bases and the J gene lost 2 bases, with 8 bases spanning the gap.

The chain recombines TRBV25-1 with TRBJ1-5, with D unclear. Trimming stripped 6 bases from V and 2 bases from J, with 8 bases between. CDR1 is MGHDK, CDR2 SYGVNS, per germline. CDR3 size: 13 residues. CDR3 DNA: TGTGCCAGCAGCCTGAACGGCAATCAGCCCCAGCATTTT. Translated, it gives CASSLNGNQPQHF. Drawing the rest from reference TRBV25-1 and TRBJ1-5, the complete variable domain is EADIYQTPRYLVIGTGKKITLECSQTMGHDKMYWYQQDPGMELHLIHYSYGVNSTEKGDLSSESTVSRIRTEHFPLTLESARPSHTSQYLCASSLNGNQPQHFGDGTRLSIL.

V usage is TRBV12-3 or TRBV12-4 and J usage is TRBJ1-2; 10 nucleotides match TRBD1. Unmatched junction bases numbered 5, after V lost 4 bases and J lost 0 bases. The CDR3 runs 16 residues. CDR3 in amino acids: CASSYTGTGANYGYTF. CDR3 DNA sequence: TGTGCCAGCAGTTACACCGGGACAGGGGCTAACTATGGCTACACCTTC.

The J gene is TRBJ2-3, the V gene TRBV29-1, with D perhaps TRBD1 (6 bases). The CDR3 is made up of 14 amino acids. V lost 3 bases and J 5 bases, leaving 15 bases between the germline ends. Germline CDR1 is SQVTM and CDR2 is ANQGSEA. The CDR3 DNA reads TGCAGCGTTGACGGTCAGGGGATGCGAGATACGCAGTATTTT. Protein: CSVDGQGMRDTQYF.

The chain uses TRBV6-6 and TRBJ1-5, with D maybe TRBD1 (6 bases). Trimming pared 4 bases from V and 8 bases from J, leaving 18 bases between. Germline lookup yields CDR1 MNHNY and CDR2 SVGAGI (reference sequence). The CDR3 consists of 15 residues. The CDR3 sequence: CASSSTGPDREPQHF. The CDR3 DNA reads TGTGCCAGCAGTTCGACAGGTCCGGACCGCGAGCCCCAGCATTTT.

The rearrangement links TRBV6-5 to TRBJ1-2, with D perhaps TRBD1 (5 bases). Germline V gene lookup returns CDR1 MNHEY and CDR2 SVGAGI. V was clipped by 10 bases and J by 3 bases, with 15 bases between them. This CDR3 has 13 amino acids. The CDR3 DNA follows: TGTGCCATCCGGGAGGGGCAGGACTATGGCTACACCTTC. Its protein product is CAIREGQDYGYTF.

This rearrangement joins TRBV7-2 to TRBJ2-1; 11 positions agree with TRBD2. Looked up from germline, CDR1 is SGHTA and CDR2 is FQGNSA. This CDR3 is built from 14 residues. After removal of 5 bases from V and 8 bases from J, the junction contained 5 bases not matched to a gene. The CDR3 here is CASSPGTSGDEQFF. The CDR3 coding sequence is TGTGCCAGCAGCCCCGGGACTAGCGGTGATGAGCAGTTCTTC.

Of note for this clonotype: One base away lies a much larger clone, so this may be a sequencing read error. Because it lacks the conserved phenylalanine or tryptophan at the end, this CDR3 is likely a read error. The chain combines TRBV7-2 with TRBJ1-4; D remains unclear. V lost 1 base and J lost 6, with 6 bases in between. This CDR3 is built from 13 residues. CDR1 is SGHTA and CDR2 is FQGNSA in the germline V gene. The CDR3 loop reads CASSLVPHEKLFL. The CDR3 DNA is TGTGCCAGCAGCTTAGTCCCTCATGAAAAACTGTTTTTG.

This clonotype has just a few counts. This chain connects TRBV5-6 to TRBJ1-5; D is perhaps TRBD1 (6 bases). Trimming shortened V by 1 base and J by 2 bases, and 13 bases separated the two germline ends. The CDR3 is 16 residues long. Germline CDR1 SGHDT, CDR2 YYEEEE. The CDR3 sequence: CASSLTARGGNQPQHF. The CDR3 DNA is TGTGCCAGCAGCTTGACGGCCAGGGGAGGCAATCAGCCCCAGCATTTT. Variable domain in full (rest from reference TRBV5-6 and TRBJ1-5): DAGVTQSPTHLIKTRGQQVTLRCSPKSGHDTVSWYQQALGQGPQFIFQYYEEEERQRGNFPDRFSGHQFPNYSSELNVNALLLGDSALYLCASSLTARGGNQPQHFGDGTRLSIL.

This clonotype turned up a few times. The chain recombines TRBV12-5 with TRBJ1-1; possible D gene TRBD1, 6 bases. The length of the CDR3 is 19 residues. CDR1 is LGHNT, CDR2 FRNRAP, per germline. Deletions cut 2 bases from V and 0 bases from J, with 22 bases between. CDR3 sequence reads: CASGLRSGGAIDLNTEAFF. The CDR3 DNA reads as TGTGCTAGTGGTTTGCGGTCCGGGGGCGCAATCGATCTGAACACTGAAGCTTTCTTT. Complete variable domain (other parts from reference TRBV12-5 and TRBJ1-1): DARVTQTPRHKVTEMGQEVTMRCQPILGHNTVFWYRQTMMQGLELLAYFRNRAPLDDSGMPKDRFSAEMPDATLATLKIQPSEPRDSAVYFCASGLRSGGAIDLNTEAFFGQGTRLTVV.

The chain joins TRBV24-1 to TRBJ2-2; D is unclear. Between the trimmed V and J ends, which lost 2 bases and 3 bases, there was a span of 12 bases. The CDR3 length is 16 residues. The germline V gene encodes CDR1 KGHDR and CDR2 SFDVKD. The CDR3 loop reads CATSDSLRSYTGELFF. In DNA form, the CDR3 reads TGTGCCACCAGTGATTCGCTGAGGAGTTACACCGGGGAGCTGTTTTTT.

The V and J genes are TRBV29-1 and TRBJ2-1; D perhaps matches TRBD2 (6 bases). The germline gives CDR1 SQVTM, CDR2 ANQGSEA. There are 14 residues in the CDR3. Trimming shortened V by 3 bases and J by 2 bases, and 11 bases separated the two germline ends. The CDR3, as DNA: TGCAGCGTTGACCAGGAGGGAACCTACAATGAGCAGTTCTTC. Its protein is CSVDQEGTYNEQFF.

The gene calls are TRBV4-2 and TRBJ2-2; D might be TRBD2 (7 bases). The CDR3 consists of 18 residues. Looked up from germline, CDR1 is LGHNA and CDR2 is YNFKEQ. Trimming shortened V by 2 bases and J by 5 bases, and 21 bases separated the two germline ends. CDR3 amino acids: CASSQPPGGLVRTGELFF. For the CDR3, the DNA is TGTGCCAGCAGCCAACCCCCCGGGGGGCTTGTAAGGACCGGGGAGCTGTTTTTT.

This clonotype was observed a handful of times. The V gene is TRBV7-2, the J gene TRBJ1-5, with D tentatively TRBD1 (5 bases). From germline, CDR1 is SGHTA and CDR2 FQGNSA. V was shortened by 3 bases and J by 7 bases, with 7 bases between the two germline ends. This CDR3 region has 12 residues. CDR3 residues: CASSFWGQPQHF. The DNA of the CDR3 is TGTGCCAGCAGCTTTTGGGGCCAGCCCCAGCATTTT.

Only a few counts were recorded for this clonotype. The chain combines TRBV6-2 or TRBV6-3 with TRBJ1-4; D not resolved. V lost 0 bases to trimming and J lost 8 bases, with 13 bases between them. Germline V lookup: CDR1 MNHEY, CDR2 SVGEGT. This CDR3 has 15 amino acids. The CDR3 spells CASSYSSNSLEKLFF. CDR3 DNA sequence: TGTGCCAGCAGTTACTCGAGTAACAGTTTGGAAAAACTGTTTTTT.

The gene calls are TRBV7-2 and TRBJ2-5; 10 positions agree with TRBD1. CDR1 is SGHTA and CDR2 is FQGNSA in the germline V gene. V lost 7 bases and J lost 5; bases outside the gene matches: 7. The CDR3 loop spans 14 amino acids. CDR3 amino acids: CASIQDRGRETQYF. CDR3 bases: TGTGCCAGCATCCAAGACAGGGGGCGTGAGACCCAGTACTTC.

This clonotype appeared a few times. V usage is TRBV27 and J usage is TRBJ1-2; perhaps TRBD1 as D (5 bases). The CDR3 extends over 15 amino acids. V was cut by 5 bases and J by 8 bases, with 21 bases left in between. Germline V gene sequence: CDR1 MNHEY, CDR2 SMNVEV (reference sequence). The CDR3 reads CASSKLETGSKGYTF. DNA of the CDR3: TGTGCCAGCAGTAAATTGGAAACAGGCTCTAAGGGCTACACCTTC.

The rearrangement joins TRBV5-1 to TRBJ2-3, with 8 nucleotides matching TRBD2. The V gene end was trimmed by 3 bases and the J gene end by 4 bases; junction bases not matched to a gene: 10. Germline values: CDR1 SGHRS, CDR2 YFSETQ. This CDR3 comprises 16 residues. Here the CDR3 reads CASSSPAGVEADTQYF. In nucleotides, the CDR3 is TGCGCCAGCAGCTCACCAGCGGGAGTGGAGGCAGATACGCAGTATTTT.

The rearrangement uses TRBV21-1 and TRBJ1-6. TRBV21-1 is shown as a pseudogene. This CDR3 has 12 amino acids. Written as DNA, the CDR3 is TGTGCCAGCAGCAAAGGGGGTTCACCCCTCCACTTT. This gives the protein CASSKGGSPLHF.

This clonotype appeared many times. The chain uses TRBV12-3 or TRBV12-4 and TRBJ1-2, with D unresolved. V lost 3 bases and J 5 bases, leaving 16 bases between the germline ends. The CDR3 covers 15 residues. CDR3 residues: CASSFNTGSLYGYTF. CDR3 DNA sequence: TGTGCCAGCAGTTTTAACACCGGGAGTCTTTATGGCTACACCTTC.

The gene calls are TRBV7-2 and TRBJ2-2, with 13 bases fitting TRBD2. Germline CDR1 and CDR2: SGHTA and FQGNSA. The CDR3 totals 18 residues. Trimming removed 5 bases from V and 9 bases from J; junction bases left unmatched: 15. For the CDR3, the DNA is TGTGCCAGCAGCCCCCGGACTAGCGGGAGATATGGAGTGAGGGAGCTGTTTTTT. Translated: CASSPRTSGRYGVRELFF.

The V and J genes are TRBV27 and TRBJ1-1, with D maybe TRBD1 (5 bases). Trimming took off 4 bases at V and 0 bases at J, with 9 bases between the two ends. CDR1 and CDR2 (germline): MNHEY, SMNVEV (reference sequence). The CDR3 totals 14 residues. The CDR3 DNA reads TGTGCCAGCAGTTCCTGGGGACTGAACACTGAAGCTTTCTTT. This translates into CASSSWGLNTEAFF.

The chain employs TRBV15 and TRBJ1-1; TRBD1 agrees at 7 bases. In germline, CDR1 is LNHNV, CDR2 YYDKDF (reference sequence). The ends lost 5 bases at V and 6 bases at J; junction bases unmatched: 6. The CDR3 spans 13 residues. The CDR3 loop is CATSPQGWAEAFF. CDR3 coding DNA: TGTGCCACCAGCCCACAGGGGTGGGCTGAAGCTTTCTTT.

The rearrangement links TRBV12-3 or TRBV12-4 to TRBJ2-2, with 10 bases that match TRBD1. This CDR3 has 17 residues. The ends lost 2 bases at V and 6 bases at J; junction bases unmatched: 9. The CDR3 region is CASSLPGTGVLPGELFF. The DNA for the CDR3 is TGTGCCAGCAGTTTACCCGGGACAGGGGTCTTGCCCGGGGAGCTGTTTTTT.

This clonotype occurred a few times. CDR3 amino acids: CATTNYRAEAFF. In nucleotides, the CDR3 is TGTGCCACCACGAATTACAGGGCTGAAGCTTTCTTT. The rearrangement uses TRBV6-5 and TRBJ1-1; D is possibly TRBD1 (6 bases). CDR1 and CDR2 from the germline V gene are MNHEY and SVGAGI. The ends were cut back, 10 bases at V and 6 bases at J, with 15 bases in the middle. The CDR3 consists of 12 residues.

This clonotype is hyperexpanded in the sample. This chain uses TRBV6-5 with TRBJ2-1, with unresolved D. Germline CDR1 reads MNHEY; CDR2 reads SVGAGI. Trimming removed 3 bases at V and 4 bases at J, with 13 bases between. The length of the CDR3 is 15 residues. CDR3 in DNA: TGTGCCAGCAGTTATGGGCACGATTCGTACAATGAGCAGTTCTTC. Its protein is CASSYGHDSYNEQFF.

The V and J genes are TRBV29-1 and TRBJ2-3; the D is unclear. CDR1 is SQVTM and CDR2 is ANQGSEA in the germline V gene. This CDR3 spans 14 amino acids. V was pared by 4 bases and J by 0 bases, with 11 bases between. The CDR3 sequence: CSVASTSSTDTQYF. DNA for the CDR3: TGCAGCGTTGCCTCTACTTCTAGCACAGATACGCAGTATTTT.

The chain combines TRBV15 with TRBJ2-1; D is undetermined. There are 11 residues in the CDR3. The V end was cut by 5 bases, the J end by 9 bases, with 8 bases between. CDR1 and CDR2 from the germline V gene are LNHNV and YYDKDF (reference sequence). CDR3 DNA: TGTGCCACCAGCTATAGCACTGAGCAGTTCTTC. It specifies CATSYSTEQFF. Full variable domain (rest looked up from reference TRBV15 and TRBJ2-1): DAMVIQNPRYQVTQFGKPVTLSCSQTLNHNVMYWYQQKSSQAPKLLFHYYDKDFNNEADTPDNFQSRRPNTSFCFLDIRSPGLGDTAMYLCATSYSTEQFFGPGTRLTVL.